The text below deals with one T cell receptor (beta chain). CDR3 size: 16 residues. Germline V CDR1 and CDR2: SNHLY, FYNNEI. V lost 4 bases and J lost 7, with 20 bases in between. This sample is drawn from a study of CD8 T cells in Susac syndrome. As for the study in general: Within the sequenced group of Susac syndrome patients, about 6 showed active disease and roughly eight were in remission.

It was with random hexamers that roughly 0.45 to 1 ug RNA was reverse transcribed. A single record per CDR3 protein comes from TCRdb applying MiXCR to the immunoSEQ multiplex PCR reads. The sample has about 130,000 distinct CDR3 sequences, around 94% seen once; the top ten hold more than 0.2%. This TCR came from a human donor with Susac syndrome. The V call is TRBV2, the J call TRBJ2-1; perhaps TRBD1 as D (6 bases). The specimen sequenced was CD8+ T cells from PBMCs. In nucleotides, the CDR3 is TGTGCCAGCAGTGGGTGGACAGCCGAGACGGGGAATGAGCAGTTCTTC. It codes for CASSGWTAETGNEQFF.